This TCR beta chain was documented in a study of blood T cell repertoires in COVID-19. Overall study context: Sites across the United States, Italy and Spain contributed samples from acute and convalescent COVID-19. Nucleic acid was either cDNA or gDNA, and it came from T cells, B-cell-depleted T cells, or PBMCs.

This CDR3 has 14 residues. Trimming stripped 2 bases from V and 1 base from J, with 9 bases between. Germline V gene lookup returns CDR1 SGHNT and CDR2 YYREEE (reference sequence). Only in-frame clones appear in the TCRdb table, and some are missing; sequencing was by immunoSEQ multiplex PCR. Here the sample spans tens of thousands of clones, approximately 80% being singletons. This TCR derives from a woman older than 75 with acute or convalescent COVID-19. Input material: peripheral blood. This chain connects TRBV5-4 to TRBJ1-1; D is perhaps TRBD1 (5 bases). CDR3 in DNA: TGTGCCAGCAGCTTAACTACAGGGAACACTGAAGCTTTCTTT. As protein: CASSLTTGNTEAFF. Using reference TRBV5-4 and TRBJ1-1 for the parts outside the CDR3, the full variable domain is ETGVTQSPTHLIKTRGQQVTLRCSSQSGHNTVSWYQQALGQGPQFIFQYYREEENGRGNFPPRFSGLQFPNYSSELNVNALELDDSALYLCASSLTTGNTEAFFGQGTRLTVV.